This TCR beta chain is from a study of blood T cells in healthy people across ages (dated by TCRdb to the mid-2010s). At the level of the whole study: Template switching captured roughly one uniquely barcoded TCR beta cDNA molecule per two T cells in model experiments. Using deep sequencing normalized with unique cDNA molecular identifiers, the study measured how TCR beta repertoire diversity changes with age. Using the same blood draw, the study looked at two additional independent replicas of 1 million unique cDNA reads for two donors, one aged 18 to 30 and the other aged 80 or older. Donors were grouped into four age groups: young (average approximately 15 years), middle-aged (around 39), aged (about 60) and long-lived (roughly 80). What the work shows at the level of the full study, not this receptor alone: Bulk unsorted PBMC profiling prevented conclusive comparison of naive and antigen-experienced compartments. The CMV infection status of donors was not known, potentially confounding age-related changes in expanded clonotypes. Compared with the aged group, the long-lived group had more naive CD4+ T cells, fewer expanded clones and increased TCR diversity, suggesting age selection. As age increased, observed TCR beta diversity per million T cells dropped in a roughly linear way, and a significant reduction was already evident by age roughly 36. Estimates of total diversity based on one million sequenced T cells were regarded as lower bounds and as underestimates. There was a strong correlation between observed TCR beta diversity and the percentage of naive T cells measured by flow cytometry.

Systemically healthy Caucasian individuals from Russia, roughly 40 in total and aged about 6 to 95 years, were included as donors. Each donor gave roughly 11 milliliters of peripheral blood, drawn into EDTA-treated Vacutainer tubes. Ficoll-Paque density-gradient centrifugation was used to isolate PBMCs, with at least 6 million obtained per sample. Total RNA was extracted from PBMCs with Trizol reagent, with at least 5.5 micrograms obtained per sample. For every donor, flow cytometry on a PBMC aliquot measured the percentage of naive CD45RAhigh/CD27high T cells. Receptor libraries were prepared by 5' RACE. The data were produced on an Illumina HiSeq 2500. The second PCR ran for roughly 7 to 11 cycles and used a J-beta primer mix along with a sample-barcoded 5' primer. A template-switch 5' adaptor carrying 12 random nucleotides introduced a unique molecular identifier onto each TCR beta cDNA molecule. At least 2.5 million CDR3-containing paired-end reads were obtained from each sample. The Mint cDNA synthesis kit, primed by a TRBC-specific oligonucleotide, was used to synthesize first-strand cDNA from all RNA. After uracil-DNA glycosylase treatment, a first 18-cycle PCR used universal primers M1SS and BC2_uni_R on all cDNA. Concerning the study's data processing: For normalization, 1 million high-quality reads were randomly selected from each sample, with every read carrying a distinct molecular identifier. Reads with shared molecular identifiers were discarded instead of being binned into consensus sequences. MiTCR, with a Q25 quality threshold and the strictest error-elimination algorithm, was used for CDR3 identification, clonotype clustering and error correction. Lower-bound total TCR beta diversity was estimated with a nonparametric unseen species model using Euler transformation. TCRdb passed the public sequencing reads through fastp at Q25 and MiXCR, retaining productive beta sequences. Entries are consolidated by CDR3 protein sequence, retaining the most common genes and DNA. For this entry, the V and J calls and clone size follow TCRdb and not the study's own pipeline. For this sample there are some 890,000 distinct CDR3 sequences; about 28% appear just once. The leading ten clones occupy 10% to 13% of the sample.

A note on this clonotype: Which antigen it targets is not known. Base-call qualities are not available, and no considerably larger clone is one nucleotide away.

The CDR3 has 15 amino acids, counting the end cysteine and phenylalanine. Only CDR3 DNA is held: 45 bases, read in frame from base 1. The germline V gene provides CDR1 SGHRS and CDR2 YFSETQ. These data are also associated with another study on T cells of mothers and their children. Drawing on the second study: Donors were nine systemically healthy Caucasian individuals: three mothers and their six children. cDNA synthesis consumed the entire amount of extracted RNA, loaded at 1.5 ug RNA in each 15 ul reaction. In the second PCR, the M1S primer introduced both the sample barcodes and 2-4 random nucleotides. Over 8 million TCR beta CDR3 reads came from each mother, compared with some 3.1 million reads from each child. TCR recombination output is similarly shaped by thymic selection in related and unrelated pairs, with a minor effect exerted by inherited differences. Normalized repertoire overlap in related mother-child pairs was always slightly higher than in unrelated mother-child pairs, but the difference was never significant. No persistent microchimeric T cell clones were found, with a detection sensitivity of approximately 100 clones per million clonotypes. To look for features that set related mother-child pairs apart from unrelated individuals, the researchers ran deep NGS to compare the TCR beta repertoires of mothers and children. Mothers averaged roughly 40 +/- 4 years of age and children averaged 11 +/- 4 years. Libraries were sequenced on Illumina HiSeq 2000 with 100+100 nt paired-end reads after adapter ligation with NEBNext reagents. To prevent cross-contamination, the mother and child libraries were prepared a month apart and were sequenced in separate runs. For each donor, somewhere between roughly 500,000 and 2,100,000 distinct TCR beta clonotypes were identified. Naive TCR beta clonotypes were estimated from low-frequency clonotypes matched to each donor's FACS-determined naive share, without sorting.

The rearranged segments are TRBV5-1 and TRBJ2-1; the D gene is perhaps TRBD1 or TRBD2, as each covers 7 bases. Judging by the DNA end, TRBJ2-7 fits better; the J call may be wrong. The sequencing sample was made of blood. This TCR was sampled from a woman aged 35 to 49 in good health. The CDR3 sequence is CASSLQGGRGNEQYF. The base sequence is TGCGCCAGCAGCCTGCAGGGGGGGCGCGGCAACGAGCAGTACTTC.